Listed below are T cell receptor beta chains from one sample, sequenced in a study of T-cell reconstitution after alpha-beta-depleted transplantation in children. TCRdb re-called the PCR reads with MiXCR, one entry per CDR3 protein. The sample carries roughly 70,000 distinct CDR3 sequences, 4% to 5% recorded once. Sequenced material: PBMCs, mostly from graft donor cells, taken 180 days after TCRalphabeta/CD19-depleted stem cell transplant. These receptor sequences come from a boy less than two years old who had a stem cell transplant for acute myeloid leukemia, so the T cells may come from the graft donor. Both conserved end residues are part of each CDR3. The D gene is left open where the match is weak. Size is stated for part of the rows, as once, few or many counts, or as a class when the clone is expanded.

j_call cdr3_length d_call v_call clone_size cdr3_nt cdr3_aa
TRBJ2-5 12 NA TRBV20-1 many TGCAGTGCTAGAGCGGGAGAAGAGACCCAGTACTTC CSARAGEETQYF
TRBJ2-1 19 TRBD2 TRBV20-1 NA TGCTGCGCTAGACGGACTAGCGGGGGACCCCTAGGGTCCTACAATGAGCAGTTCTTC CCARRTSGGPLGSYNEQFF
TRBJ2-1 14 NA TRBV11-3 many TGTGCCAGCAGCTTAAGGGTGCTGCGAGAAGAGCAGTTCTTC CASSLRVLREEQFF
TRBJ1-5 15 NA TRBV4-2 NA TGTGCCAGCAGCATAAGTCCCTTTGGCAATCAGCCCCAGCATTTT CASSISPFGNQPQHF
TRBJ2-1 16 NA TRBV18 many TGTGCCAGCTCATCGGGACCGATGGGGGGACCTAATGAGCAGTTCTTC CASSSGPMGGPNEQFF
TRBJ1-2 13 NA TRBV12-3/TRBV12-4 many TGTGCCAGCAGTCCCTACCGGCTATATGGCTACACCTTC CASSPYRLYGYTF
TRBJ2-3 15 TRBD2 TRBV7-3 many TGTGCCAGCAGCTCTAGCGGGGGGGACACAGATACGCAGTATTTT CASSSSGGDTDTQYF
TRBJ2-3 17 TRBD2 TRBV3-1 many TGTGCCAGCAGCCAAGCAGGGGGACTAGCGGGATCAGATACGCAGTATTTT CASSQAGGLAGSDTQYF
TRBJ2-7 12 NA TRBV6-6 many TGTGCCAGCAAGGGCGACATCTACGAGCAGTACTTC CASKGDIYEQYF
TRBJ1-5 16 NA TRBV12-3/TRBV12-4 many TGTGCCAGCAGTCCCTCAGACCGGTTCCCCAACGTGCCCCAGCATTTT CASSPSDRFPNVPQHF
TRBJ1-1 16 TRBD1 TRBV5-5 many TGTGCCAGCTCCTTAGGGCCAGGGGGTGGATACACTGAAGCTTTCTTT CASSLGPGGGYTEAFF